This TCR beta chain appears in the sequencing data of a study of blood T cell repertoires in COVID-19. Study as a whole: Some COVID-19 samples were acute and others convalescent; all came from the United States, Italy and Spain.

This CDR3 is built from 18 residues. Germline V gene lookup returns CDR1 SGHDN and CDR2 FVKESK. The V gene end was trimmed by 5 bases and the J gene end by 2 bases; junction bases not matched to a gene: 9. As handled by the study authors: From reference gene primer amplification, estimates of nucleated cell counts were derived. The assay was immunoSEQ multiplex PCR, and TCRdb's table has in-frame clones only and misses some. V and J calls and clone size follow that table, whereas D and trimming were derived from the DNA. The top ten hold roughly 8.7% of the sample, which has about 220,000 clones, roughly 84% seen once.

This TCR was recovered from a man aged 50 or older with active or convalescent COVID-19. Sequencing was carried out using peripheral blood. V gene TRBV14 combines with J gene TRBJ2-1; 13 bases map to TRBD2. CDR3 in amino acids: CASSSRTSGRGTYNEQFF. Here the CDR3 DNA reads TGTGCCAGCAGCTCCCGGACTAGCGGGAGAGGGACCTACAATGAGCAGTTCTTC. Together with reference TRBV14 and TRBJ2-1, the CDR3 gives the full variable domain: EAGVTQFPSHSVIEKGQTVTLRCDPISGHDNLYWYRRVMGKEIKFLLHFVKESKQDESGMPNNRFLAERTGGTYSTLKVQPAELEDSGVYFCASSSRTSGRGTYNEQFFGPGTRLTVL.